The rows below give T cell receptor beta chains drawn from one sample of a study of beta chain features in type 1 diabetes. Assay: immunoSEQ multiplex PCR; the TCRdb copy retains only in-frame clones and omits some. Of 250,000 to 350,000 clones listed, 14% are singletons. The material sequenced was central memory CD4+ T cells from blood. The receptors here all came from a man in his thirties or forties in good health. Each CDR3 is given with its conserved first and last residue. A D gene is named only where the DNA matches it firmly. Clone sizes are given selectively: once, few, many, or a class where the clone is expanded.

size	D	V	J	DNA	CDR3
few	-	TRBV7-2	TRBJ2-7	TGTGCCAGCAGCTACTACAGGAGCTCCTACGAGCAGTACTTC	CASSYYRSSYEQYF
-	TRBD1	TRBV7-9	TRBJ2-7	TGTGCCAGCAGCCCGGGACAGGGGACCTACGAGCAGTACTTC	CASSPGQGTYEQYF
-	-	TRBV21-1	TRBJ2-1	TGTGCCAGCAGCATTTTAAGCGGGAACACCTACAATGAGCAGTTCTTC	CASSILSGNTYNEQFF
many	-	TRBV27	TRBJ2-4	TGTGCCAGCAGCCTAAGTTCCCCCCGCGGAGGGGGCGGTGGAGCCAAAAACATTCAGTACTTC	CASSLSSPRGGGGGAKNIQYF
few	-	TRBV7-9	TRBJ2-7	TGTGCCAGCAGCTTAGAGGCTTCCAGCCAAAGTAGGTACTTC	CASSLEASSQSRYF
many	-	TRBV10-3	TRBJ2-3	TGTGCCATCAGTGAGGTGGATACGCAGTATTTT	CAISEVDTQYF
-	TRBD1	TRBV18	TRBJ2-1	TGTGCCAGCTCTCCAACAGGGGATAGGAAGAATGAGCAGTTCTTC	CASSPTGDRKNEQFF
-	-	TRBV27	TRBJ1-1	TGTGCCAGCAAAACCCCCGGGAGGAACACTGAAGCTTTCTTT	CASKTPGRNTEAFF
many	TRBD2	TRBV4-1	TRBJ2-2	TGCGCCAGCAGCCAAGAGCCAGCGGGAGCGTCCGGGGAGCTGTTTTTT	CASSQEPAGASGELFF
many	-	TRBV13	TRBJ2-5	TGTGCCAGCAGCCCGCCGGGAGTACAAGAGACCCAGTACTTC	CASSPPGVQETQYF
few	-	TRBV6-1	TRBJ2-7	TGTGCCAGCAGTTATCAGGCTCGCGACCAGTACTTC	CASSYQARDQYF
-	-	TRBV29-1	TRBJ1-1	TGCAGCGTCGGCGACGGATCCACTGAAGCTTTCTTT	CSVGDGSTEAFF
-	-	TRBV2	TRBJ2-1	TGTGCCGGAAGCGGGGACAGGTCCTACAATGAGCAGTTCTTC	CAGSGDRSYNEQFF
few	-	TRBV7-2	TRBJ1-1	TGTGCCAGCAGCTTAGCGACTTGGGGGGCGCTCACTGAAGCTTTCTTT	CASSLATWGALTEAFF
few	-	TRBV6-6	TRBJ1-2	TGTGCCAGCAGTTACGAGGAGGACTATGGCTACACCTTC	CASSYEEDYGYTF
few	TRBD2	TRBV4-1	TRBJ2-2	TGCGCCAGCAGCTCCCAGCGGGGGGCGAACACCGGGGAGCTGTTTTTT	CASSSQRGANTGELFF
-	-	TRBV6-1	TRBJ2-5	TGTGCCAGCAGTGAAGGTGGGACCCAGTACTTC	CASSEGGTQYF
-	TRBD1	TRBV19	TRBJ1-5	TGTGCCAGTAGTGTGACAGGGAGCAATCAGCCCCAGCATTTT	CASSVTGSNQPQHF
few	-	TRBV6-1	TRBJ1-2	TGTGCCAGCAGACTAGGGGAAGGCTACACCTTC	CASRLGEGYTF
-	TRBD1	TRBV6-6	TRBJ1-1	TGTGCCATCAGTGTGGGACAGGAGAACACTGAAGCTTTCTTT	CAISVGQENTEAFF
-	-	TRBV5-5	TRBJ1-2	TGTGCCAGCAGCTTGGAACTGAGAAACTATGGCTACACCTTC	CASSLELRNYGYTF
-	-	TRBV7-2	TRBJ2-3	TGTGCCAGCAGCTTAACTATGGATACGCAGTATTTT	CASSLTMDTQYF
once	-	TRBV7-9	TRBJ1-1	TGTGCCAGCAGCCCAACGGGCAGCCCCCGACAAGAAGCTTTCTTT	CASSPTGSPRQEAFF
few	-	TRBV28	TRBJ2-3	TGTGCCAGCAATGATCTGAGGTCGGCAGGGGAGGATACGCAGTATTTT	CASNDLRSAGEDTQYF
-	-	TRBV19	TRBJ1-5	TGTGCCAGTAGTATTACCGGGAGCAATCAGCCCCAGCATTTT	CASSITGSNQPQHF
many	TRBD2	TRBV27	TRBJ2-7	TGTGCCAGCAGTTCGACGGGGGGTCCATACGAGCAGTACTTC	CASSSTGGPYEQYF
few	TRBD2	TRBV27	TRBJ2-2	TGTGCCAGCAGTATAAGCGGGAGTCACACCGGGGAGCTGTTTTTT	CASSISGSHTGELFF
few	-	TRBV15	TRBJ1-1	TGTGCCACCAGCAGAGAAGCCACTGAAGCTTTCTTT	CATSREATEAFF
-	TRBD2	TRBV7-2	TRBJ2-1	TGTGCCAGCAGCTCCTTAGCGGGAGCCACCTACAATGAGCAGTTCTTC	CASSSLAGATYNEQFF
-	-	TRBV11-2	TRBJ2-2	TGTGCCAGCAGCACGGGACGGAGCACCGGGGAGCTGTTTTTT	CASSTGRSTGELFF
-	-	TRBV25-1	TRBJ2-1	TGTGCCAGCAGCTTAGTTAATGAGCAGTTCTTC	CASSLVNEQFF
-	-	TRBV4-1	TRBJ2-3	TGCGCCAGCAGCCAACGGGGGGATACGCAGTATTTT	CASSQRGDTQYF
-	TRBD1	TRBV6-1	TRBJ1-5	TGTGCCAGCAACCCGAGGACAGGGGGCAAGCCCCAGCATTTT	CASNPRTGGKPQHF
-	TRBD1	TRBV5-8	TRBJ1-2	TGTGCCAGCAGCAGCACCCGACAGGGGACTTTGGATGGCTACACCTTC	CASSSTRQGTLDGYTF
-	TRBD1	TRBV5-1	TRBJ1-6	TGCGCCAGCAGCCCTAACGGACAGGGAACTAATTCACCCCTCCACTTT	CASSPNGQGTNSPLHF
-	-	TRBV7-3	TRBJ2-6	TGTGCCAGCAGCTCCTCGGGTCCCTCCCAGTCTGGGGCCAACGTCCTGACTTTC	CASSSSGPSQSGANVLTF
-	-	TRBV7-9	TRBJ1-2	TGTGCCAGCAGCTTAACGAGTGGCTACACCTTC	CASSLTSGYTF
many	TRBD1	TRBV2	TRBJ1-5	TGTGCCAGCCGCGAGGACAGGGGCAATCAGCCCCAGCATTTT	CASREDRGNQPQHF
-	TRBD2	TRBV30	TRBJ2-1	TGTGCCTGGAGTGAGGAACTAGCGGGAGATCTTCATGAGCAGTTCTTC	CAWSEELAGDLHEQFF